Listed below are T cell receptor beta chains from one sample, sequenced in a study of blood T cell repertoires in COVID-19. Only in-frame clones appear in the TCRdb table, and some are missing; sequencing was by immunoSEQ multiplex PCR. The table lists about 120,000 clones, 80% to 90% of them singletons, with 0.75% to 0.9% in the top ten. What was sequenced was peripheral blood. The receptor source for this set is a woman aged 45-65 years with active or convalescent COVID-19. Each CDR3 is given with its conserved first and last residue. D genes are given only for firm matches. Part of the rows lack a size; the others show once, few, many or a class for expanded clones.

V gene: TRBV2; D gene: TRBD1; J gene: TRBJ1-2; clone size: NA; CDR3 protein: CASEGQGGGYTF; CDR3 DNA: TGTGCCAGCGAGGGACAGGGGGGCGGCTACACCTTC
V gene: TRBV9; D gene: TRBD2; J gene: TRBJ2-1; clone size: NA; CDR3 protein: CASSRGGGRYNEQFF; CDR3 DNA: TGTGCCAGCAGTCGCGGGGGCGGGAGGTACAATGAGCAGTTCTTC
V gene: TRBV27; D gene: TRBD2; J gene: TRBJ2-4; clone size: NA; CDR3 protein: CASGRGLAEYF; CDR3 DNA: TGTGCCAGCGGAAGGGGACTAGCAGAGTACTTC
V gene: TRBV18; D gene: TRBD1; J gene: TRBJ2-3; clone size: NA; CDR3 protein: CASSPDRGTDTQYF; CDR3 DNA: TGTGCCAGCTCCCCAGACAGGGGGACAGATACGCAGTATTTT
V gene: TRBV4-2; D gene: NA; J gene: TRBJ1-4; clone size: NA; CDR3 protein: CASSQEGKRGSLNEKLFF; CDR3 DNA: TGTGCCAGCAGCCAAGAAGGGAAAAGGGGCTCGCTAAATGAAAAACTGTTTTTT
V gene: TRBV5-6; D gene: NA; J gene: TRBJ1-2; clone size: NA; CDR3 protein: CASSTPQEPNYGYTF; CDR3 DNA: TGTGCCAGCAGCACCCCACAGGAACCTAACTATGGCTACACCTTC
V gene: TRBV29-1; D gene: TRBD2; J gene: TRBJ2-7; clone size: NA; CDR3 protein: CSVSGGSSYEQYF; CDR3 DNA: TGCAGCGTTAGTGGCGGGAGCTCCTACGAGCAGTACTTC
V gene: TRBV6-2/TRBV6-3; D gene: NA; J gene: TRBJ2-3; clone size: once; CDR3 protein: CASSYSGADTQYF; CDR3 DNA: TGTGCCAGCAGTTACTCGGGCGCAGATACGCAGTATTTT
V gene: TRBV5-1; D gene: TRBD1; J gene: TRBJ2-7; clone size: NA; CDR3 protein: CASSSTSGTGGYEQYF; CDR3 DNA: TGCGCCAGCAGCTCGACCTCCGGGACAGGGGGCTACGAGCAGTACTTC
V gene: TRBV6-5; D gene: NA; J gene: TRBJ2-2; clone size: NA; CDR3 protein: CASTRDTGELFF; CDR3 DNA: TGTGCCAGCACCCGGGATACCGGGGAGCTGTTTTTT
V gene: TRBV7-9; D gene: NA; J gene: TRBJ2-2; clone size: NA; CDR3 protein: CASIRANTGELFF; CDR3 DNA: TGTGCCAGCATCCGTGCGAACACCGGGGAGCTGTTTTTT
V gene: TRBV7-9; D gene: TRBD2; J gene: TRBJ2-1; clone size: NA; CDR3 protein: CATTSGSPPEQFF; CDR3 DNA: TGTGCCACCACTAGCGGGAGCCCCCCTGAGCAGTTCTTC
V gene: TRBV2; D gene: TRBD2; J gene: TRBJ2-2; clone size: few; CDR3 protein: CASSSGDNTGELFF; CDR3 DNA: TGTGCCAGCAGTAGCGGGGACAACACCGGGGAGCTGTTTTTT
V gene: TRBV30; D gene: NA; J gene: TRBJ1-2; clone size: NA; CDR3 protein: CAWSTGGRNGYTF; CDR3 DNA: TGTGCCTGGAGTACCGGGGGTCGAAATGGCTACACCTTC